Below, 5 T cell receptor beta chains from the same sample are listed, as sequenced in a study of radiation and T cells in renal cell carcinoma. Time point meaning: blood 2 weeks post-SBRT. Described treatment: 15 Gy SBRT to primary tumor, nephrectomy 4 weeks later. This table comes from immunoSEQ multiplex PCR, and its TCRdb copy is limited to in-frame clones, with some not included. The sample holds more than 100,000 clones; approximately 90% are singletons and the top ten take 5.5% to 6.5%. The sample consisted of blood, taken from a patient whose treatment included radiotherapy and nephrectomy. Source of these receptors: a woman aged 70-85 years with renal cell carcinoma.

The chain uses TRBV10-3 and TRBJ1-2, with D possibly TRBD1 on 5 matching bases. Germline lookup yields CDR1 ENHRY and CDR2 SYGVKD. The V end was cut by 1 base, the J end by 7 bases, with 16 bases between. This CDR3 contains 15 residues. CDR3 region: CAISEFHPGSAGYTF. The DNA of the CDR3 is TGTGCCATCAGTGAGTTTCACCCAGGGAGTGCTGGCTACACCTTC.

The chain has TRBV12-5 and TRBJ2-3; D not resolved. Germline V CDR1 and CDR2: LGHNT, FRNRAP. The CDR3 totals 13 residues. Trimming left V 0 bases short and J 8 bases short, with 9 bases between. This CDR3 is CASGLVLGSTQYF. CDR3 DNA sequence: TGTGCTAGTGGTTTGGTACTGGGTAGTACGCAGTATTTT.

The rearrangement joins TRBV18 to TRBJ2-1; TRBD2 matches 10 bases. The CDR3 totals 15 residues. V gave up 3 bases and J gave up 6 bases; unmatched junction bases: 5. The germline V gene has CDR1 KGHSH and CDR2 LQKENI. CDR3 in DNA: TGTGCCAGCTCACCCCAGCGGGGGGGCGGCAATGAGCAGTTCTTC. This translates into CASSPQRGGGNEQFF.

The chain combines TRBV18 with TRBJ1-1, with 7 bases aligning to TRBD1. V lost 3 bases, J lost 1 base, and 2 bases stayed unmatched. Germline CDR1 reads KGHSH; CDR2 reads LQKENI. The CDR3 spans 14 residues. The CDR3 nucleotides read TGTGCCAGCTCACCGGGACAGAGGAACACTGAAGCTTTCTTT. Its protein product is CASSPGQRNTEAFF.

The chain uses TRBV15 and TRBJ2-2; no definite D call. Per germline, CDR1 LNHNV and CDR2 YYDKDF (reference sequence). CDR3 length: 15 residues. V was clipped by 5 bases and J by 6 bases, with 16 bases between them. The CDR3 sequence: CATSGQSGWPGELFF. As DNA, the CDR3 is TGTGCCACCAGCGGCCAAAGTGGGTGGCCCGGGGAGCTGTTTTTT.